A single T cell receptor (beta chain) is shown here with its context. Its specificity is not known. At a deep level, the assay was run. On sorted subsets, replicate PCRs used 150 to 250 ng DNA, or approximately 33,000 T cell genomes. Original analysis: As immunoSEQ supplied junction-only sequences (without quality scores), filtering differed. Assay: immunoSEQ multiplex PCR; the TCRdb copy retains only in-frame clones and omits some. The V and J calls and clone size were taken over from that table, and D and trimming were inferred from the DNA. Altogether around 550,000 clones are present, approximately 95% being singletons, with the ten largest covering 0.05% to 0.07%. This sample was included in a study of shared clonotypes between healthy human individuals. General observations from the study: Larger richness was generally estimated for naive than memory subsets.

This sequence originates from a woman younger than 45 in good health. Sequenced material: naive CD4+ T cells sorted from blood. Subset in this sample: CD45RA+ positively selected.

CDR3 nucleotide sequence: TGTGCCAGCAGTTACCAGGGAGACTCAGGCTACACCTTC. Residues: CASSYQGDSGYTF. The chain is built from TRBV6-6 and TRBJ1-2, with D maybe TRBD1 (5 bases). Germline V CDR1 and CDR2: MNHNY, SVGAGI (reference sequence). The germline V and J ends were trimmed by 2 bases and 8 bases, with 12 bases remaining between them. CDR3 length: 13 residues.